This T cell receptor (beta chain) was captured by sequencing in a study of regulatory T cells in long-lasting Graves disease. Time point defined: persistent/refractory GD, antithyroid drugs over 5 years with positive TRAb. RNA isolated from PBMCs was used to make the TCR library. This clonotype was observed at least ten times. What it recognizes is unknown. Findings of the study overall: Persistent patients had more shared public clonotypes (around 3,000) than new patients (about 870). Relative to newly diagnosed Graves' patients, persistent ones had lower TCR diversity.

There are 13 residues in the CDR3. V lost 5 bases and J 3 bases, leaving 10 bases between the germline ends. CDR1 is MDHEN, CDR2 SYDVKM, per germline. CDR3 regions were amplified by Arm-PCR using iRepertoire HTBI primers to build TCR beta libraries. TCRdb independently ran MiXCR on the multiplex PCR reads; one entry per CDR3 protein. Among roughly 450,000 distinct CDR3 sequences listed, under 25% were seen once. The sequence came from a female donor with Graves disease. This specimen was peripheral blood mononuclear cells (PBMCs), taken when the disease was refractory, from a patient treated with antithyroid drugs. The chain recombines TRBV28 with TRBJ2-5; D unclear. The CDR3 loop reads CASSTNLEETQYF. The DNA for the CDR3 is TGTGCCAGCAGTACCAACCTAGAAGAGACCCAGTACTTC.